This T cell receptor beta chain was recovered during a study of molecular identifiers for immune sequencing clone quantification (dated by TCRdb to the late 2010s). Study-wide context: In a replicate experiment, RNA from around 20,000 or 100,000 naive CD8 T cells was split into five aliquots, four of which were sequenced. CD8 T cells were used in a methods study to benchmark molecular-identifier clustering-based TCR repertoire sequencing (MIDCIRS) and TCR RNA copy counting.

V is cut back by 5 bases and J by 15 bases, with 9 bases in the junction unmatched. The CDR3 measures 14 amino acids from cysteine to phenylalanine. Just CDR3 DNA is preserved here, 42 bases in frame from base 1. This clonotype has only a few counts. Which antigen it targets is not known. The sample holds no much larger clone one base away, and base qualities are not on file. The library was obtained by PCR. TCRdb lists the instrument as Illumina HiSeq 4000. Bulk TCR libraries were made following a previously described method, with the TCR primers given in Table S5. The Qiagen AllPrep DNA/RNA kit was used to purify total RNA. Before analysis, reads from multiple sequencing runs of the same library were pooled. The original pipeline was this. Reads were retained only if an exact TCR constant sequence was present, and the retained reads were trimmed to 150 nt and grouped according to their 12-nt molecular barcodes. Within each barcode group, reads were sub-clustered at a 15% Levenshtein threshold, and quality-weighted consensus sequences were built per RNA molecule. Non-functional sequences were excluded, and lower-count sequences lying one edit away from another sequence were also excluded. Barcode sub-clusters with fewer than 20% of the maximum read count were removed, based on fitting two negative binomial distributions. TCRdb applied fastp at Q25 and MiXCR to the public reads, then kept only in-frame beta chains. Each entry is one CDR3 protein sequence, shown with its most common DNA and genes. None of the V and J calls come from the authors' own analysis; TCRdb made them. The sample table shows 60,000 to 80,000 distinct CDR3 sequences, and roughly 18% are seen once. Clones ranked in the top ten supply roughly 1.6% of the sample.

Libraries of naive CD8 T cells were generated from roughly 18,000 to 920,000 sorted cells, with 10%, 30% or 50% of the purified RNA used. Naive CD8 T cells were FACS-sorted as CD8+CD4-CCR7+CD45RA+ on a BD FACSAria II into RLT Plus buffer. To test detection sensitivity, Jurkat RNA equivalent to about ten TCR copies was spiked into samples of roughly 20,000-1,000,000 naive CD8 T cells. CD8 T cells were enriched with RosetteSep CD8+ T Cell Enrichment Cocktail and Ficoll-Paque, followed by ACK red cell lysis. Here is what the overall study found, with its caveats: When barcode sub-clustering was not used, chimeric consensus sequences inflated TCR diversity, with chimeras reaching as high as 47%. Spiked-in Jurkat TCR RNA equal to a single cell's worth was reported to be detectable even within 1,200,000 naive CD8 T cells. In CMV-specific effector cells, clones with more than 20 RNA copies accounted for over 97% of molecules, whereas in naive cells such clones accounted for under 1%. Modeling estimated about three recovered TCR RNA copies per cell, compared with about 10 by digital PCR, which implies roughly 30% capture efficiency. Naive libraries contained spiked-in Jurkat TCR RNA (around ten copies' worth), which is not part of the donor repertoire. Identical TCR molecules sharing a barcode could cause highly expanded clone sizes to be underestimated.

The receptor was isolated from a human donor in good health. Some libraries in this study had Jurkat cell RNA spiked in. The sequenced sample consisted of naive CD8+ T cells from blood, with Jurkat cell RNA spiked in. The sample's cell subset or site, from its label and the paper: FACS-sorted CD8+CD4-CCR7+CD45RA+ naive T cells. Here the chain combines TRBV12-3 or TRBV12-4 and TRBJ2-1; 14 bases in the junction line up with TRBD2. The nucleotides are TGTGCCAGCAGTCCGGGACTAGCGGGAGTGGTAGGGTTCTTC. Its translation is CASSPGLAGVVGFF.